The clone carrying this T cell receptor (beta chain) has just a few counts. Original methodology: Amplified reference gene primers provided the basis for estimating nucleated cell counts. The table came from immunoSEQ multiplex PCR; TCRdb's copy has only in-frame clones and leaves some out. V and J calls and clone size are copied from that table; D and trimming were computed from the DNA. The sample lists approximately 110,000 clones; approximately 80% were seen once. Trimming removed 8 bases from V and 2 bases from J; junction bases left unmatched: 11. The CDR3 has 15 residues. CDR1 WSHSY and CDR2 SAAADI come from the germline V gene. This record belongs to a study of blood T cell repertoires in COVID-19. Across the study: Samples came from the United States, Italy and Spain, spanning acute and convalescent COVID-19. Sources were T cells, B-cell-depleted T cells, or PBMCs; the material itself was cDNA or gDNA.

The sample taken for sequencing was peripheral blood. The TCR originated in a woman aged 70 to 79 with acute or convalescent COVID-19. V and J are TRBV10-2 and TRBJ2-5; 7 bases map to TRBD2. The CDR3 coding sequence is TGCGCCAGCTTATCTGGTGCTAGCGGTCAAGAGACCCAGTACTTC. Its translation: CASLSGASGQETQYF.